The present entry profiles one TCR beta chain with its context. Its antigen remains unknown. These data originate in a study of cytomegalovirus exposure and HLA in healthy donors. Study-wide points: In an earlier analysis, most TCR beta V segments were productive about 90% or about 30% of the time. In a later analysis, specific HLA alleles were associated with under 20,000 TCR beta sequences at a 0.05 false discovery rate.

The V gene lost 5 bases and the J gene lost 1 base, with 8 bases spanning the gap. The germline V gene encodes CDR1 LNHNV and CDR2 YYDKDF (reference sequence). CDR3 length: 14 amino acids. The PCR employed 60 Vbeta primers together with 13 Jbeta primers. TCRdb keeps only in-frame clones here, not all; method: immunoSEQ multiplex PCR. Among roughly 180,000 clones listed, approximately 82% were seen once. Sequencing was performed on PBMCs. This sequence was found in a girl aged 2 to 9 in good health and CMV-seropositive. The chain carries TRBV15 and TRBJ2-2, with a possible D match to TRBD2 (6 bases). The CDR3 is CATSGRQNTGELFF. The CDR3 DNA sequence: TGTGCCACCAGCGGGAGGCAGAACACCGGGGAGCTGTTTTTT. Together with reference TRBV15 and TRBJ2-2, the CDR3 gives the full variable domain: DAMVIQNPRYQVTQFGKPVTLSCSQTLNHNVMYWYQQKSSQAPKLLFHYYDKDFNNEADTPDNFQSRRPNTSFCFLDIRSPGLGDTAMYLCATSGRQNTGELFFGEGSRLTVL.